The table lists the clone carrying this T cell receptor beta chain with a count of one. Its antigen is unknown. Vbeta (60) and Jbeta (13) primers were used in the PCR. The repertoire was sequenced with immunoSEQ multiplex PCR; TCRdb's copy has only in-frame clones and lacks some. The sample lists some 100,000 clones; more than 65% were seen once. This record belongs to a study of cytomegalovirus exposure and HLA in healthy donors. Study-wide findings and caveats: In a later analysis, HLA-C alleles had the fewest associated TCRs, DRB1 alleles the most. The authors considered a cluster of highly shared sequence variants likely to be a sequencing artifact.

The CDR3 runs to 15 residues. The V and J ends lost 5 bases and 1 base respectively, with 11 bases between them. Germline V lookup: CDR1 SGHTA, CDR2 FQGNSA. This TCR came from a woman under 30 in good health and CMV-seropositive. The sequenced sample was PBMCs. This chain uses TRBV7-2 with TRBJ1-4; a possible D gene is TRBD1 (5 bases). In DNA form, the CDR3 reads TGTGCCAGCAGCGCGCGACAGTTAACTAATGAAAAACTGTTTTTT. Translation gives CASSARQLTNEKLFF.